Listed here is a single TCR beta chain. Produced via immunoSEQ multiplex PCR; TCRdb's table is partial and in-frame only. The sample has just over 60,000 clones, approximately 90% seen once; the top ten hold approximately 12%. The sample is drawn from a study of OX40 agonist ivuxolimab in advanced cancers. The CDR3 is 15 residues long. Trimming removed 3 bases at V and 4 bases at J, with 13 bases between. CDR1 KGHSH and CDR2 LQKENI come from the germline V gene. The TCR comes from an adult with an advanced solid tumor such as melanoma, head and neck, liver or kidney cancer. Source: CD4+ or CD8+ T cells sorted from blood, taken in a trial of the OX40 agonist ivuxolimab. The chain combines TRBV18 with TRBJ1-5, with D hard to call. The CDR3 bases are TGTGCCAGCTCACCCGGTTCGGGGTGGAATCAGCCCCAGCATTTT. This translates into CASSPGSGWNQPQHF.